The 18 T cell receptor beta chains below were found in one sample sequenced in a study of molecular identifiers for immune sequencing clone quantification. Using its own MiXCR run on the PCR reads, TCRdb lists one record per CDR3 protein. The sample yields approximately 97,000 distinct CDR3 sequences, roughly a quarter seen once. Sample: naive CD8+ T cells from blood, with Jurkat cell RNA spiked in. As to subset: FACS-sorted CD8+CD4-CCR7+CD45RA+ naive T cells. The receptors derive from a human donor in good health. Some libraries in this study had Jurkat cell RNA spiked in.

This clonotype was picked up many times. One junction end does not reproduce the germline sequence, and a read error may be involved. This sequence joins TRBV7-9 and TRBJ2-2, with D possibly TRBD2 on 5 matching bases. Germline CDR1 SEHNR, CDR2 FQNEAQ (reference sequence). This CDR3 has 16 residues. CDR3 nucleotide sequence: TGTGCCAGCAGCCTAGCTCGCGGGTGGAACACCGGGGAGCTGTTTTTT. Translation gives CASSLARGWNTGELFF.

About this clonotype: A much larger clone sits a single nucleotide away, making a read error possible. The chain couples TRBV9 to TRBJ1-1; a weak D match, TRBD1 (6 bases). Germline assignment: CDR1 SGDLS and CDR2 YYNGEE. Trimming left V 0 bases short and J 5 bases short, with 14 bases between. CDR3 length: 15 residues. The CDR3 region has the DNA TGTGCCAGCAGCGTAGCTACAAGGCAGGGGACTGAAGCTTTCTTT. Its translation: CASSVATRQGTEAFF.

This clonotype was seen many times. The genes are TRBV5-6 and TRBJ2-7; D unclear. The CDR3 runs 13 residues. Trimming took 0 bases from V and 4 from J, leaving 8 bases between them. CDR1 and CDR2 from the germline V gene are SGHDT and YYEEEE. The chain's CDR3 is CASSLANGYEQYF. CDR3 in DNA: TGTGCCAGCAGCTTGGCCAACGGGTACGAGCAGTACTTC. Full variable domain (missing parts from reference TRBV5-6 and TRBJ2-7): DAGVTQSPTHLIKTRGQQVTLRCSPKSGHDTVSWYQQALGQGPQFIFQYYEEEERQRGNFPDRFSGHQFPNYSSELNVNALLLGDSALYLCASSLANGYEQYFGPGTRLTVT.

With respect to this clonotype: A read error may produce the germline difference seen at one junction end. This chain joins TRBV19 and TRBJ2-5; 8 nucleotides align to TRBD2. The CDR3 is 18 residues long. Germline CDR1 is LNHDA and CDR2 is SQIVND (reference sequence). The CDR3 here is CAGSIGPAGVTYQETQYF. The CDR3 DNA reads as TGTGCCGGTAGTATTGGGCCAGCGGGGGTGACGTACCAAGAGACCCAGTACTTC.

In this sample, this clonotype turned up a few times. CDR3 loop: CASSPGRGTDTQYF. The CDR3 nucleotides are TGTGCCAGCAGCCCGGGGCGGGGCACAGATACGCAGTATTTT. The chain is built from TRBV7-6 and TRBJ2-3; D may match TRBD1 or TRBD2 (5 bases each). CDR3 length equals 14 residues. The germline V and J ends were trimmed by 5 bases and 1 base, with 10 bases remaining between them. Per the germline V gene, CDR1 is SGHVS and CDR2 is FNYEAQ.

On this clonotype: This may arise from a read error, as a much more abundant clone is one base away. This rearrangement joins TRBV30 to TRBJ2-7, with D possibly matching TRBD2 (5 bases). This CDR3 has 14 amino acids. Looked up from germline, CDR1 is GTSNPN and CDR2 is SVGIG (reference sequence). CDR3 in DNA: TGTGCCTCGAGTGTGGAGGCAAGCTCCTACGAGCAGTACTTC. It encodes CASSVEASSYEQYF.

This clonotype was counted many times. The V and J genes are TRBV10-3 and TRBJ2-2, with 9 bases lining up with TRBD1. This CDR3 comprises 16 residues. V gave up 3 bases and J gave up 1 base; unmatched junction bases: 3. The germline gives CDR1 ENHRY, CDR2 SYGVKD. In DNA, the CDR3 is TGTGCCATCAGTGAACTGGGACAGGGGAACACCGGGGAGCTGTTTTTT. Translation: CAISELGQGNTGELFF.

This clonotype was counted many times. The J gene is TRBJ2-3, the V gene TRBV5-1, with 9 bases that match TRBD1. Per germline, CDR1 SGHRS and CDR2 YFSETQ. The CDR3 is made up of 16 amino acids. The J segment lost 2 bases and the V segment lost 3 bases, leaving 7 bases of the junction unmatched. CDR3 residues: CASSSAGTGLTDTQYF. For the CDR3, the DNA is TGCGCCAGCAGCTCAGCCGGGACAGGGCTCACAGATACGCAGTATTTT.

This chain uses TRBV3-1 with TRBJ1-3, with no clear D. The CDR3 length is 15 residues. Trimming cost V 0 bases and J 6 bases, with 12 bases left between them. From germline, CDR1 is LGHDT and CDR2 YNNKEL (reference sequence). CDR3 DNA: TGTGCCAGCAGCCAAGATTTGACGGTGGAAAACACCATATATTTT. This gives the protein CASSQDLTVENTIYF.

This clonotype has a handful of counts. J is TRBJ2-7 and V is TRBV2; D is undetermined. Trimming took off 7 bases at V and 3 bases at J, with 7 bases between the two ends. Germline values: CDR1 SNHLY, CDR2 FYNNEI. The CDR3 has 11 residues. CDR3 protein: CASMSRYEQYF. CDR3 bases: TGTGCCAGCATGAGTCGCTACGAGCAGTACTTC.

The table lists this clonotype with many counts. CDR3 loop: CASSLAMEPQHF. The CDR3 nucleotides are TGTGCCAGCAGTTTGGCAATGGAGCCCCAGCATTTT. The J gene is TRBJ1-5, the V gene TRBV12-3 or TRBV12-4; D gene ambiguous. CDR3 length: 12 residues. Trimming pared 3 bases from V and 8 bases from J, leaving 8 bases between.

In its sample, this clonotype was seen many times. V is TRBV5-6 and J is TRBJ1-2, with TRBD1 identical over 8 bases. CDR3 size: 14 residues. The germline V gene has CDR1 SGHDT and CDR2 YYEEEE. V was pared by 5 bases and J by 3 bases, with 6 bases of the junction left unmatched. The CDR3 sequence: CASSWTGRDYGYTF. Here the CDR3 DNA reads TGTGCCAGCAGTTGGACAGGGCGCGACTATGGCTACACCTTC. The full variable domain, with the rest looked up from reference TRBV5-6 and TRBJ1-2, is DAGVTQSPTHLIKTRGQQVTLRCSPKSGHDTVSWYQQALGQGPQFIFQYYEEEERQRGNFPDRFSGHQFPNYSSELNVNALLLGDSALYLCASSWTGRDYGYTFGSGTRLTVV.

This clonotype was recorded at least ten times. CDR3 loop: CASSQELTGDHEQYF. DNA for the CDR3: TGTGCCAGCAGCCAAGAACTAACAGGGGACCACGAGCAGTACTTC. This rearrangement joins TRBV12-3 or TRBV12-4 to TRBJ2-7; TRBD1 agrees at 7 bases. This CDR3 is built from 15 residues. Unmatched junction bases numbered 13, after V lost 6 bases and J lost 5 bases.

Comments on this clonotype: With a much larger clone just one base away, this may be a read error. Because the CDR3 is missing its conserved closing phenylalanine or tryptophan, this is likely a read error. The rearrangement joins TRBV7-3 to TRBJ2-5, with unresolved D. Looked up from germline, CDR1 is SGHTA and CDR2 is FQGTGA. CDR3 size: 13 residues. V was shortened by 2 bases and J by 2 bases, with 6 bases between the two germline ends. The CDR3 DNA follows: TGTGCCAGCAGCTTACCCGAACAAGAGACCCAGTACTCC. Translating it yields CASSLPEQETQYS.

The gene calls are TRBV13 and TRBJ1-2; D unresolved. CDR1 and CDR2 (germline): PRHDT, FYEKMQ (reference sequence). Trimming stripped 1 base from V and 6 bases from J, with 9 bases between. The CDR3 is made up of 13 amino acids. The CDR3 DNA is TGTGCCAGCAGCTTAGAGGTCCAGAATGGCTACACCTTC. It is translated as CASSLEVQNGYTF.

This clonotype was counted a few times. The CDR3 protein is CSARDMSGPYNEQFF. CDR3 sequence (DNA): TGCAGTGCTAGAGATATGAGCGGTCCCTACAATGAGCAGTTCTTC. The chain employs TRBV20-1 and TRBJ2-1, with D possibly being TRBD2 (5 bases). The CDR3 spans 15 residues. Germline assignment: CDR1 DFQATT and CDR2 SNEGSKA (reference sequence). Trimming shortened V by 0 bases and J by 2 bases, and 11 bases separated the two germline ends.

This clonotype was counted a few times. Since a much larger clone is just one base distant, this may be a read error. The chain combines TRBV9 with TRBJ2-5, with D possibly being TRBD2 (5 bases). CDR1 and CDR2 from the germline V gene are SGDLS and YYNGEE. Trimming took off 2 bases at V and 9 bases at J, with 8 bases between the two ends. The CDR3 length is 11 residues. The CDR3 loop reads CASSVGEPQYF. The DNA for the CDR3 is TGTGCCAGCAGCGTCGGGGAGCCCCAGTACTTC.

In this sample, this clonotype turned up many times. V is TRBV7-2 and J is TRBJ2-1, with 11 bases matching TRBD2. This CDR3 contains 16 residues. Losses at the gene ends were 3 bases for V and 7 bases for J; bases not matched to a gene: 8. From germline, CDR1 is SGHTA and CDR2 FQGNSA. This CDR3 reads CASSFTSGGPRNEQFF. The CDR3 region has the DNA TGTGCCAGCAGCTTTACTAGCGGGGGCCCTCGGAATGAGCAGTTCTTC.